Shown below are 27 T cell receptor beta chains from a single sample sequenced in a study of cytomegalovirus exposure and HLA in healthy donors. Some clones are missing from TCRdb's copy, which holds only in-frame ones; the method was immunoSEQ multiplex PCR. Of 60,000 to 70,000 clones in the sample, approximately 90% are singletons; the top ten hold around 1.7%. The sample taken for sequencing was PBMCs. These receptor sequences come from a woman aged 18-30 years in good health and CMV-seronegative.

This chain links TRBV10-3 with TRBJ2-3; tentatively, D is TRBD1 (6 bases). The CDR3 contains 12 residues. V shed 2 bases and J shed 6 bases, with 6 bases lying between them. The germline gives CDR1 ENHRY, CDR2 SYGVKD. The CDR3 is CAISERGDTQYF. CDR3 nucleotide sequence: TGTGCCATCAGTGAGAGGGGGGATACGCAGTATTTT.

This clone occurred a few times. CDR3 sequence: CASSFSGRSTDTQYF. The CDR3 DNA follows: TGTGCCAGCAGCTTTAGCGGGAGGAGCACAGATACGCAGTATTTT. V is TRBV9 and J is TRBJ2-3, with TRBD2 identical over 10 bases. The CDR3 length is 15 residues. J was trimmed by 0 bases and V by 4 bases; bases with no gene match: 2. CDR1 is SGDLS, CDR2 YYNGEE, per germline.

The gene calls are TRBV18 and TRBJ1-1, with a possible D match to TRBD1 (6 bases). CDR1 is KGHSH and CDR2 is LQKENI in the germline V gene. CDR3 size: 15 residues. Trimming removed 3 bases from V and 3 bases from J, with 14 bases in between. The CDR3 region is CASSPRQASDTEAFF. The CDR3 region has the DNA TGTGCCAGCTCACCTCGACAGGCCTCTGACACTGAAGCTTTCTTT.

The V call is TRBV6-1, the J call TRBJ1-2, with D perhaps matching TRBD1 (5 bases). With 0 bases removed from V and 2 bases from J, the gap between germline ends came to 10 bases. Germline V gene lookup returns CDR1 MNHNS and CDR2 SASEGT. The CDR3 contains 15 residues. CDR3 in DNA: TGTGCCAGCAGTGAAGCACGTCGACAGAACTATGGCTACACCTTC. As protein: CASSEARRQNYGYTF.

The chain recombines TRBV30 with TRBJ2-6; 11 bases match TRBD1. CDR3 size: 17 residues. Germline V gene lookup returns CDR1 GTSNPN and CDR2 SVGIG (reference sequence). J lost 2 bases, V lost 4 bases, and 7 bases had no gene match. For the CDR3, the DNA is TGTGCCTGGAAAAAGGACAGGGGGCAAGCTGGGGCCAACGTCCTGACTTTC. The encoded protein is CAWKKDRGQAGANVLTF. Complete variable domain (other parts from reference TRBV30 and TRBJ2-6): SQTIHQWPATLVQPVGSPLSLECTVEGTSNPNLYWYRQAAGRGLQLLFYSVGIGQISSEVPQNLSASRPQDRQFILSSKKLLLSDSGFYLCAWKKDRGQAGANVLTFGAGSRLTVL.

This clone was seen only a few times. The rearrangement joins TRBV7-9 to TRBJ1-2; 8 nucleotides line up with TRBD1. Germline V CDR1 and CDR2: SEHNR, FQNEAQ (reference sequence). The CDR3 totals 16 residues. Losses at the gene ends were 5 bases for V and 4 bases for J; bases not matched to a gene: 12. The CDR3 loop is CASSVRDRGGIYGYTF. The CDR3 region has the DNA TGTGCCAGCAGCGTAAGAGACAGGGGCGGTATCTATGGCTACACCTTC.

V usage is TRBV7-2 and J usage is TRBJ2-5, with TRBD1 matching over 8 bases. Germline CDR1 is SGHTA and CDR2 is FQGNSA. V dropped 6 bases and J dropped 6; count of bases not matched to a gene: 6. This CDR3 is 13 amino acids long. CDR3: CASSYDRGQTQYF. The DNA for the CDR3 is TGTGCCAGCAGTTACGACAGGGGACAGACCCAGTACTTC.

This clone was seen once. V is TRBV5-1 and J is TRBJ2-7; a weak D match, TRBD1 (6 bases). The CDR3 sequence is 15 residues long. Trimming shortened V by 4 bases and J by 3 bases, and 17 bases separated the two germline ends. From germline, CDR1 is SGHRS and CDR2 YFSETQ. The CDR3 here is CASSTGSLQGYEQYF. The CDR3 coding sequence is TGCGCCAGCAGCACCGGTAGCTTACAGGGCTACGAGCAGTACTTC.

V is TRBV9 and J is TRBJ2-7; TRBD2 matches 12 bases. The V gene end was trimmed by 0 bases and the J gene end by 0 bases; junction bases not matched to a gene: 4. Germline lookup yields CDR1 SGDLS and CDR2 YYNGEE. The CDR3 sequence is 17 residues long. CDR3 loop: CASSVGTSGASSYEQYF. In DNA form, the CDR3 reads TGTGCCAGCAGCGTAGGGACTAGCGGGGCGAGCTCCTACGAGCAGTACTTC.

The chain joins TRBV25-1 to TRBJ2-1; 7 bases fit TRBD1. V was clipped by 6 bases and J by 0 bases; unmatched bases: 8. The CDR3 covers 16 residues. Germline CDR1 MGHDK, CDR2 SYGVNS. The CDR3 loop is CASRRTGASSYNEQFF. CDR3 nucleotide sequence: TGTGCCAGCAGGCGCACAGGGGCCAGCTCCTACAATGAGCAGTTCTTC.

The chain joins TRBV5-1 to TRBJ2-2; TRBD2 matches 7 bases. J lost 4 bases, V lost 0 bases, and 18 bases had no gene match. Germline lookup yields CDR1 SGHRS and CDR2 YFSETQ. The CDR3 has 20 amino acids. The CDR3 reads CASSLVGLAAGEVGTGELFF. The DNA of the CDR3 is TGCGCCAGCAGCTTGGTCGGGCTGGCGGCGGGAGAGGTGGGCACCGGGGAGCTGTTTTTT.

The genes are TRBV5-6 and TRBJ2-1, with unresolved D. Germline V gene data show CDR1 as SGHDT and CDR2 as YYEEEE. V lost 0 bases and J 4 bases, leaving 8 bases between the germline ends. The CDR3 is 14 amino acids. CDR3 sequence reads: CASSLGVEYNEQFF. As DNA, the CDR3 is TGTGCCAGCAGCTTGGGAGTAGAATACAATGAGCAGTTCTTC.

The chain is built from TRBV30 and TRBJ1-5; a weak D match, TRBD1 (5 bases). Germline V gene lookup returns CDR1 GTSNPN and CDR2 SVGIG (reference sequence). Trimming pared 0 bases from V and 4 bases from J, leaving 16 bases between. This CDR3 comprises 16 residues. The CDR3 here is CAWSVRGRVNNQPQHF. The DNA for the CDR3 is TGTGCCTGGAGTGTGCGGGGCAGGGTTAATAATCAGCCCCAGCATTTT.

V and J are TRBV7-8 and TRBJ1-5, with 11 bases lining up with TRBD1. Trimming at V came to 6 bases and at J to 6 bases, leaving 4 bases not matched to a gene. Germline V gene sequence: CDR1 SGHVS, CDR2 FQNEAQ. The CDR3 contains 14 residues. Here the CDR3 reads CASRRGTGGQPQHF. DNA for the CDR3: TGTGCCAGCAGGCGGGGGACAGGGGGTCAGCCCCAGCATTTT.

The chain couples TRBV15 to TRBJ1-4, with 7 bases matching TRBD1. Germline V CDR1 and CDR2: LNHNV, YYDKDF (reference sequence). The CDR3 is 15 amino acids. V gave up 1 base and J gave up 7 bases; unmatched junction bases: 6. Here the CDR3 reads CATSRGSGGPEKLFF. The DNA for the CDR3 is TGTGCCACCAGCAGAGGCTCAGGGGGACCTGAAAAACTGTTTTTT.

The CDR3: CASSFNRGGEKLFF. Here the CDR3 DNA reads TGTGCCAGCAGTTTCAACAGGGGGGGGGAAAAACTGTTTTTT. The V and J genes are TRBV28 and TRBJ1-4; TRBD1 agrees at 8 bases. CDR3 length: 14 amino acids. Germline V gives CDR1 MDHEN, CDR2 SYDVKM. V dropped 3 bases and J dropped 8; count of bases not matched to a gene: 5. The full variable domain, its missing parts supplied by reference TRBV28 and TRBJ1-4, is DVKVTQSSRYLVKRTGEKVFLECVQDMDHENMFWYRQDPGLGLRLIYFSYDVKMKEKGDIPEGYSVSREKKERFSLILESASTNQTSMYLCASSFNRGGEKLFFGSGTQLSVL.

The rearrangement uses TRBV6-6 and TRBJ1-4; D call uncertain. The CDR3 sequence is 13 residues long. Deletions cut 2 bases from V and 7 bases from J, with 8 bases between. Germline CDR1 reads MNHNY; CDR2 reads SVGAGI (reference sequence). CDR3 DNA: TGTGCCAGCAGTTACCAGGTTACTGAAAAACTGTTTTTT. It encodes CASSYQVTEKLFF.

V is TRBV19 and J is TRBJ1-5; D may be TRBD1 (5 bases). CDR3 length: 15 amino acids. The V gene's germline CDR1 is LNHDA and CDR2 SQIVND (reference sequence). The germline V and J ends were trimmed by 5 bases and 2 bases, with 13 bases remaining between them. CDR3 nucleotides: TGTGCCAGTAGTCCGCGGGGGTCGGGCAATCAGCCCCAGCATTTT. It translates to CASSPRGSGNQPQHF.

The chain couples TRBV28 to TRBJ2-3; 10 positions agree with TRBD2. The V gene's germline CDR1 is MDHEN and CDR2 SYDVKM. Trimming at V came to 7 bases and at J to 5 bases, leaving 3 bases not matched to a gene. The CDR3 has 13 residues. The CDR3 nucleotides are TGTGCCAGCACTCTAGCGGGAGTAGATACGCAGTATTTT. Translated: CASTLAGVDTQYF.

V and J are TRBV30 and TRBJ2-7, with 8 positions matching TRBD1. CDR1 GTSNPN and CDR2 SVGIG come from the germline V gene (reference sequence). The V segment lost 5 bases and the J segment 4 bases; nucleotides outside the gene matches: 10. CDR3 size: 14 residues. The CDR3 protein is CAWVDPGQVYEQYF. The CDR3 DNA is TGTGCCTGGGTAGACCCGGGACAGGTATACGAGCAGTACTTC.

Written as DNA, the CDR3 is TGTGCCAGCAGCTGGGACAGGGACTACGAGCAGTACTTC. Translation: CASSWDRDYEQYF. The chain is built from TRBV7-7 and TRBJ2-7, with TRBD1 identical over 9 bases. This CDR3 region has 13 residues. Trimming cost V 4 bases and J 3 bases; bases outside gene matches: 1. CDR1 and CDR2 from the germline V gene are SSHAT and FNYEAQ (reference sequence).

This clone was counted a single time. The same CDR3 can be traced to other DNA sequences in this sample. The rearrangement uses TRBV5-6 and TRBJ2-5; 13 bases align to TRBD2. CDR1 is SGHDT and CDR2 is YYEEEE in the germline V gene. The V gene end was trimmed by 4 bases and the J gene end by 2 bases; junction bases not matched to a gene: 2. This CDR3 spans 15 amino acids. The CDR3 protein is CASSLTSGGQETQYF. The CDR3 nucleotides read TGTGCCAGCAGCCTGACTAGCGGGGGGCAAGAGACCCAGTACTTC. Together with reference TRBV5-6 and TRBJ2-5, the CDR3 gives the full variable domain: DAGVTQSPTHLIKTRGQQVTLRCSPKSGHDTVSWYQQALGQGPQFIFQYYEEEERQRGNFPDRFSGHQFPNYSSELNVNALLLGDSALYLCASSLTSGGQETQYFGPGTRLLVL.

This sequence joins TRBV27 and TRBJ1-5, with D unresolved. This CDR3 spans 15 amino acids. CDR1 and CDR2 (germline): MNHEY, SMNVEV (reference sequence). V was shortened by 5 bases and J by 3 bases, with 14 bases between the two germline ends. The CDR3 is CASSPQTGPNQPQHF. Written as DNA, the CDR3 is TGTGCCAGCAGTCCTCAAACTGGTCCCAATCAGCCCCAGCATTTT.

The chain links TRBV7-9 to TRBJ2-1, with a weak D call TRBD1 (8 bases). From germline, CDR1 is SEHNR and CDR2 FQNEAQ (reference sequence). The CDR3 extends over 16 amino acids. Between the trimmed V and J ends, which lost 5 bases and 7 bases, there was a span of 21 bases. The DNA for the CDR3 is TGTGCCAGCAGCCCAGGACAGGGAGGGGTAAGGAATGAGCAGTTCTTC. Protein: CASSPGQGGVRNEQFF.

The CDR3 DNA reads as TGTGCCAGCAGCACGACTAGCGGGAGTCTCCAGGGGATCTACAATGAGCAGTTCTTC. It codes for CASSTTSGSLQGIYNEQFF. The chain joins TRBV28 to TRBJ2-1; TRBD2 aligns across 12 bases. With V trimmed by 6 bases and J by 3 bases, 15 bases remained unmatched. This CDR3 has 19 amino acids. CDR1 is MDHEN and CDR2 is SYDVKM in the germline V gene.

The chain couples TRBV5-6 to TRBJ2-1; 10 nucleotides agree with TRBD2. V lost 3 bases and J lost 6; bases outside the gene matches: 9. The germline V gene encodes CDR1 SGHDT and CDR2 YYEEEE. The CDR3 consists of 16 residues. CDR3 DNA sequence: TGTGCCAGCAGCTGGGGCCCGGGACTAGCGCCCAATGAGCAGTTCTTC. Amino acid sequence: CASSWGPGLAPNEQFF.

The chain couples TRBV30 to TRBJ2-7; TRBD1 agrees at 8 bases. CDR3 length: 15 residues. The ends lost 5 bases at V and 0 bases at J; junction bases unmatched: 9. The germline gives CDR1 GTSNPN, CDR2 SVGIG (reference sequence). CDR3 amino acids: CAWLVGQGSSYEQYF. CDR3 nucleotides: TGTGCCTGGTTGGTAGGACAGGGAAGCTCCTACGAGCAGTACTTC.